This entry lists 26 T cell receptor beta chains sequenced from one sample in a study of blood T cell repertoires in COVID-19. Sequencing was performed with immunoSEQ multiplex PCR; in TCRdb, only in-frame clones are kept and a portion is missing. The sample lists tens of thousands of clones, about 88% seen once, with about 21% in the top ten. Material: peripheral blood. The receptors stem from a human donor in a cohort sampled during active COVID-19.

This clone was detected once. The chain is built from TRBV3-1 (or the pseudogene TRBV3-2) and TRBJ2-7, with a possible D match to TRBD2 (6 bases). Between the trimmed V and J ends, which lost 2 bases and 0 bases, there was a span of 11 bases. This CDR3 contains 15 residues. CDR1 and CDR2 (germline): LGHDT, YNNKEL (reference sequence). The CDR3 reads CASSQSMGGSYEQYF. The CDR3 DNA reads TGTGCCAGCAGCCAAAGTATGGGGGGCTCCTACGAGCAGTACTTC.

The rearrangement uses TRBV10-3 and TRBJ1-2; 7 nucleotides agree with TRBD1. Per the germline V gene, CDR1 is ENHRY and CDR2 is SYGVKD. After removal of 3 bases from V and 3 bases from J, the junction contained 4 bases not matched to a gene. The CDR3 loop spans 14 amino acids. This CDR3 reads CAISEGGWDYGYTF. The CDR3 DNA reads TGTGCCATCAGTGAAGGGGGCTGGGACTATGGCTACACCTTC.

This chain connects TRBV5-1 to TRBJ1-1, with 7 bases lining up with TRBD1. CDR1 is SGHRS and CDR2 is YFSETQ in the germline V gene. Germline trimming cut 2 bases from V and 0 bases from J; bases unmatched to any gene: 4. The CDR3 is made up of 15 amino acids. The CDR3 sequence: CASSFLQGLNTEAFF. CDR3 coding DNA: TGCGCCAGCAGCTTTTTACAGGGGCTGAACACTGAAGCTTTCTTT.

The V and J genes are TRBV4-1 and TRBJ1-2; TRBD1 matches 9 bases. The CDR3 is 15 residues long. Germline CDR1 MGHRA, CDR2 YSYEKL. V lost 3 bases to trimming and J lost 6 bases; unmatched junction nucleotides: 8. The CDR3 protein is CASSHQQGTGNGYTF. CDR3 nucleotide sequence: TGCGCCAGCAGCCATCAGCAAGGGACAGGGAATGGCTACACCTTC.

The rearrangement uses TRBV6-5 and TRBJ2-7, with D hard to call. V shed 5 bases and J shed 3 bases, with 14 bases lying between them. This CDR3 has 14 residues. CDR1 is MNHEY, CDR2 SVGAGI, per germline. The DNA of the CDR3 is TGTGCCAGCAGTCGGTCGCGAGACTTCTACGAGCAGTACTTC. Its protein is CASSRSRDFYEQYF.

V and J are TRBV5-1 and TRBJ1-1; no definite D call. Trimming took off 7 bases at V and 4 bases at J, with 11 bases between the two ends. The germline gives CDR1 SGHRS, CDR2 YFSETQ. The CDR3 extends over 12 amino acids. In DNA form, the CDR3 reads TGCGCCAGCCGAGAGGATACCACTGAAGCTTTCTTT. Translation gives CASREDTTEAFF.

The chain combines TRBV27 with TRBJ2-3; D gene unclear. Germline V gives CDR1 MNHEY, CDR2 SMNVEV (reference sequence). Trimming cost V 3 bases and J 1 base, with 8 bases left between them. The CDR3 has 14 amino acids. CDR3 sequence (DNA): TGTGCCAGCAGTTTGTCTACGGGCACAGATACGCAGTATTTT. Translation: CASSLSTGTDTQYF.

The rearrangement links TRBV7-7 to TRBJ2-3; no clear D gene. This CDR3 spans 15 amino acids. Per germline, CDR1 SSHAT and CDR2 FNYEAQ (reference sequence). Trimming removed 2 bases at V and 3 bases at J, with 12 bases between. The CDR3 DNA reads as TGTGCCAGCAGCTTAAGTCCCGGAGTGACAGATACGCAGTATTTT. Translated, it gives CASSLSPGVTDTQYF.

The CDR3 sequence is CASSPDTFTYNEQFF. The DNA of the CDR3 is TGTGCCAGCAGCCCAGACACCTTTACCTACAATGAGCAGTTCTTC. This chain connects TRBV11-3 to TRBJ2-1; D uncertain. V dropped 5 bases and J dropped 2 bases, with 13 bases sitting between them. The CDR3 runs 15 residues. The V gene's germline CDR1 is SGHNT and CDR2 YENEEA.

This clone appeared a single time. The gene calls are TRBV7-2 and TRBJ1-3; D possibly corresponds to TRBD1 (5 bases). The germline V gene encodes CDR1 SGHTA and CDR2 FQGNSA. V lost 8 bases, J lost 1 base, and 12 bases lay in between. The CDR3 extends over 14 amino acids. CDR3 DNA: TGTGCCAGCCGCCGCCCAGGGTCTGGAAACACCATATATTTT. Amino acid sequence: CASRRPGSGNTIYF. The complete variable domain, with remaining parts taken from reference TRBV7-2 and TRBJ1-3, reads GAGVSQSPSNKVTEKGKDVELRCDPISGHTALYWYRQSLGQGLEFLIYFQGNSAPDKSGLPSDRFSAERTGGSVSTLTIQRTQQEDSAVYLCASRRPGSGNTIYFGEGSWLTVV.

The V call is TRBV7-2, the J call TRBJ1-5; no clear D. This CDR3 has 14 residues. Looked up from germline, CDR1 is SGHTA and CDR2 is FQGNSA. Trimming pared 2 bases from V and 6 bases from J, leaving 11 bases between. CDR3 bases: TGTGCCAGCAGCTTATTTTGGGGAGCTCAGCCCCAGCATTTT. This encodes CASSLFWGAQPQHF.

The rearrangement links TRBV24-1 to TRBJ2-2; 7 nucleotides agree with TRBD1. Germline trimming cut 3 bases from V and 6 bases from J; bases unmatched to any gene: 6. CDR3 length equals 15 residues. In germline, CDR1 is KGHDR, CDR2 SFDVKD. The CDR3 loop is CATSDPQGYSGELFF. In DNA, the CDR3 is TGTGCCACCAGTGATCCACAGGGGTACTCCGGGGAGCTGTTTTTT.

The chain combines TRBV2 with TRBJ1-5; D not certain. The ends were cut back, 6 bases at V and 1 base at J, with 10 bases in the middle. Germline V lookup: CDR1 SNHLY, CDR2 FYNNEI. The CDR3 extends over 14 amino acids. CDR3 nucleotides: TGTGCCAGCAGGGTCAGGTTAAGCAATCAGCCCCAGCATTTT. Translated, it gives CASRVRLSNQPQHF. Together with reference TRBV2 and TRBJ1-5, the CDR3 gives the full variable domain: EPEVTQTPSHQVTQMGQEVILRCVPISNHLYFYWYRQILGQKVEFLVSFYNNEISEKSEIFDDQFSVERPDGSNFTLKIRSTKLEDSAMYFCASRVRLSNQPQHFGDGTRLSIL.

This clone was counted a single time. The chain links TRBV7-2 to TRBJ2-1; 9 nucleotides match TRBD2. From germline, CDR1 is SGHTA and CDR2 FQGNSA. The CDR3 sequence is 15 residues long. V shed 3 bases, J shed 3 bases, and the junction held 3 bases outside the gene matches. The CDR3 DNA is TGTGCCAGCAGCTTCAAGCGGGAGGTCTACAATGAGCAGTTCTTC. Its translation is CASSFKREVYNEQFF. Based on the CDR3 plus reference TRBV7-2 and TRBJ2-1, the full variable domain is GAGVSQSPSNKVTEKGKDVELRCDPISGHTALYWYRQSLGQGLEFLIYFQGNSAPDKSGLPSDRFSAERTGGSVSTLTIQRTQQEDSAVYLCASSFKREVYNEQFFGPGTRLTVL.

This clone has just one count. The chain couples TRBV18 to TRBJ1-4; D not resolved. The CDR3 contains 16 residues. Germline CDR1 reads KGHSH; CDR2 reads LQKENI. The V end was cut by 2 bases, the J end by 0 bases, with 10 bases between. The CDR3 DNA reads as TGTGCCAGCTCACCAGAAATCCGAGCAACTAATGAAAAACTGTTTTTT. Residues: CASSPEIRATNEKLFF. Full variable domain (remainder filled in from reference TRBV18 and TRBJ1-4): NAGVMQNPRHLVRRRGQEARLRCSPMKGHSHVYWYRQLPEEGLKFMVYLQKENIIDESGMPKERFSAEFPKEGPSILRIQQVVRGDSAAYFCASSPEIRATNEKLFFGSGTQLSVL.

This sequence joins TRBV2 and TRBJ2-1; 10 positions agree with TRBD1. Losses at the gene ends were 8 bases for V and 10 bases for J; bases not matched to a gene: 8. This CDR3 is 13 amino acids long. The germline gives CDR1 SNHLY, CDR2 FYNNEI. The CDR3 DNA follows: TGTGCCAGCCTGGACAGGGGGTCGTTCGAGCAGTTCTTC. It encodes CASLDRGSFEQFF.

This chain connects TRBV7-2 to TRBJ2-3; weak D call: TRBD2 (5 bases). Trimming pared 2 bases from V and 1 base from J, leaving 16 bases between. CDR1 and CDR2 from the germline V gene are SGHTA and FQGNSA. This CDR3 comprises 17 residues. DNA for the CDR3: TGTGCCAGCAGCTTATCCCGACTACGTAAGGGCACAGATACGCAGTATTTT. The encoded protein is CASSLSRLRKGTDTQYF.

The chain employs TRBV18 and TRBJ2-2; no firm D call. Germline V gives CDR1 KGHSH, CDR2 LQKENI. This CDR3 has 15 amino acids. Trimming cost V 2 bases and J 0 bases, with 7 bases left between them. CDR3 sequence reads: CASSPYSSNTGELFF. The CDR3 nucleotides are TGTGCCAGCTCACCATACTCCTCGAACACCGGGGAGCTGTTTTTT.

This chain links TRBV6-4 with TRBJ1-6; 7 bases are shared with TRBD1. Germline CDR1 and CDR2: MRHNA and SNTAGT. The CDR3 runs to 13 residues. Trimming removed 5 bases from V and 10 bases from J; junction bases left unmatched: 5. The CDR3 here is CASSRDRESPLHF. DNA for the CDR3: TGTGCCAGCAGTCGAGACAGGGAATCACCCCTCCACTTT.

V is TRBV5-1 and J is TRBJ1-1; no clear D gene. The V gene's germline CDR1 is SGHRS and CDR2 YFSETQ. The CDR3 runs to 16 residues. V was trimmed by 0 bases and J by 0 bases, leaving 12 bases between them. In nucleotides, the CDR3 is TGCGCCAGCAGCTTGGCCTTGGTGGAGCTGAACACTGAAGCTTTCTTT. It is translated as CASSLALVELNTEAFF.

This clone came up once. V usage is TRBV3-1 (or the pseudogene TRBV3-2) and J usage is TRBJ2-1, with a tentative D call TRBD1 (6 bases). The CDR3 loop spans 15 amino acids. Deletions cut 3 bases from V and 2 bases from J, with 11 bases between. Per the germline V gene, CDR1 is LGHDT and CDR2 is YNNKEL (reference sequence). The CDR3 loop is CASSQGRGTYNEQFF. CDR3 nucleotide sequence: TGTGCCAGCAGCCAGGGCAGGGGAACCTACAATGAGCAGTTCTTC.

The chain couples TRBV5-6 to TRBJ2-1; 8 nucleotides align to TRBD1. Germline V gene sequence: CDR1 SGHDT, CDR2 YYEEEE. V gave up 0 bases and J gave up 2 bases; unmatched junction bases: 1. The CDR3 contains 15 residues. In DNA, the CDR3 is TGTGCCAGCAGCTTGGGACAGGGGCCCTACAATGAGCAGTTCTTC. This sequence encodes CASSLGQGPYNEQFF. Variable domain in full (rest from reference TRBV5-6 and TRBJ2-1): DAGVTQSPTHLIKTRGQQVTLRCSPKSGHDTVSWYQQALGQGPQFIFQYYEEEERQRGNFPDRFSGHQFPNYSSELNVNALLLGDSALYLCASSLGQGPYNEQFFGPGTRLTVL.

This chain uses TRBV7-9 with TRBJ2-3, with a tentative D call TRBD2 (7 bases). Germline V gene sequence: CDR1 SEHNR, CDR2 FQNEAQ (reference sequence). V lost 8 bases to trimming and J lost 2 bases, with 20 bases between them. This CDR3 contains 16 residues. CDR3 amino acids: CASRARGGLSTDTQYF. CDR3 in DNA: TGTGCCAGCCGCGCGAGGGGGGGGCTGTCCACAGATACGCAGTATTTT. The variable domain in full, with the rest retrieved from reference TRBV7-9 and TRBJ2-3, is DTGVSQNPRHKITKRGQNVTFRCDPISEHNRLYWYRQTLGQGPEFLTYFQNEAQLEKSRLLSDRFSAERPKGSFSTLEIQRTEQGDSAMYLCASRARGGLSTDTQYFGPGTRLTVL.

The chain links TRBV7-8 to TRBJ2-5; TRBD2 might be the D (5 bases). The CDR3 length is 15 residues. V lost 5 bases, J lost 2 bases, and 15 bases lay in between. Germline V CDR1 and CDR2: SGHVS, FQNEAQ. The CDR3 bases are TGTGCCAGCAGCCCTCGGACTTCACTTCAAGAGACCCAGTACTTC. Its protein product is CASSPRTSLQETQYF.

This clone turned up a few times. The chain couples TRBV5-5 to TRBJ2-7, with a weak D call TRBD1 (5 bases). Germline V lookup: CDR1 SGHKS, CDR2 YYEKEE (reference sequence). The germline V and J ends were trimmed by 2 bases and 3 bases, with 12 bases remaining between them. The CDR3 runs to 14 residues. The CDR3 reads CASSFGGRVYEQYF. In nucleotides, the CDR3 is TGTGCCAGCAGCTTTGGTGGCAGGGTCTACGAGCAGTACTTC.

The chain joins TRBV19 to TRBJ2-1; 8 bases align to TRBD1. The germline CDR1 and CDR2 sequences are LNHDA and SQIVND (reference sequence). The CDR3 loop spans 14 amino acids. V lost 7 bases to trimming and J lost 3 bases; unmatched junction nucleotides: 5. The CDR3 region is CASTAGGLYNEQFF. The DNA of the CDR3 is TGTGCCAGTACCGCAGGGGGCCTCTACAATGAGCAGTTCTTC.